The present TCR beta chain was sequenced within a study of cytomegalovirus exposure and HLA in healthy donors. The PCR made use of 60 Vbeta and 13 Jbeta primers. The repertoire was sequenced with immunoSEQ multiplex PCR; TCRdb's copy has only in-frame clones and lacks some. This table has roughly 200,000 clones, about 83% appearing once. Donors consisted of healthy bone marrow donors. Donors counted as nominally healthy when sampled, yet unrecorded immune exposures were likely. Study-level results: Roughly uniform depth of sequencing across donors was assumed in presence/absence analyses. Among the CMV-associated chains, three were confirmed in vitro as specific for CMV antigens.

A note on this clone: What it recognizes is unknown. The junction and the germline gene differ at one end; a read error may be behind it.

Sequences were obtained from PBMCs. The sequence derives from a man aged 35 to 55 in good health and CMV-seropositive.

CDR3 residues: CASSERTEIIF. The CDR3, as DNA: TGTGCCAGCAGTGAAAGGACAGAGATAATTTTT. The chain links TRBV6-6 to TRBJ1-4; possible D gene TRBD1, 6 bases. The germline CDR1 and CDR2 sequences are MNHNY and SVGAGI (reference sequence). The CDR3 contains 11 residues.